These 23 T cell receptor beta chains came from one sample sequenced in a study of blood T cell repertoires in COVID-19. Measured with immunoSEQ multiplex PCR; TCRdb has only the in-frame clones, and not every one. The sample lists about 490,000 clones; approximately 85% were seen once. The sequencing input was peripheral blood. Receptors were obtained from a human donor in a cohort sampled during active COVID-19.

This clone showed up just a few times. The CDR3 coding sequence is TGTGCCAGCAGCGTAGACACAGGCCCAAGTTCACCCCTCCACTTT. Its translation: CASSVDTGPSSPLHF. This chain connects TRBV9 to TRBJ1-6; D is perhaps TRBD1 (5 bases). The CDR3 length is 15 residues. CDR1 is SGDLS, CDR2 YYNGEE, per germline. V lost 0 bases and J 9 bases, leaving 13 bases between the germline ends. Combining the CDR3 with reference TRBV9 and TRBJ1-6 gives the whole variable domain DSGVTQTPKHLITATGQRVTLRCSPRSGDLSVYWYQQSLDQGLQFLIQYYNGEERAKGNILERFSAQQFPDLHSELNLSSLELGDSALYFCASSVDTGPSSPLHFGNGTRLTVT.

A single count supports this clone. This chain links TRBV29-1 with TRBJ2-3, with D maybe TRBD2 (5 bases). The germline CDR1 and CDR2 sequences are SQVTM and ANQGSEA. This CDR3 is built from 18 residues. The V end lost 3 bases, the J end lost 2 bases, and 24 bases lay between the germline ends. CDR3 protein: CSVDRDPTDSLLTDTQYF. As DNA, the CDR3 is TGCAGCGTTGATCGGGATCCGACGGACTCACTTCTCACAGATACGCAGTATTTT.

CDR3 in amino acids: CASSLMNLGSEKLFF. CDR3 sequence (DNA): TGTGCCAGCAGCTTAATGAATCTGGGGAGTGAAAAACTGTTTTTT. This chain joins TRBV7-2 and TRBJ1-4; D unresolved. Trimming cost V 2 bases and J 7 bases, with 14 bases left between them. This CDR3 spans 15 amino acids. The germline gives CDR1 SGHTA, CDR2 FQGNSA. Variable domain in full (rest from reference TRBV7-2 and TRBJ1-4): GAGVSQSPSNKVTEKGKDVELRCDPISGHTALYWYRQSLGQGLEFLIYFQGNSAPDKSGLPSDRFSAERTGGSVSTLTIQRTQQEDSAVYLCASSLMNLGSEKLFFGSGTQLSVL.

The chain has TRBV4-1 and TRBJ2-3, with D possibly being TRBD2 (5 bases). Deletions cut 3 bases from V and 6 bases from J, with 22 bases between. The CDR3 covers 17 residues. Germline lookup yields CDR1 MGHRA and CDR2 YSYEKL. CDR3 sequence reads: CASSQLHEGSRGDTQYF. CDR3 sequence (DNA): TGCGCCAGCAGCCAGCTACACGAGGGAAGTCGTGGGGATACGCAGTATTTT.

The V gene is TRBV6-5, the J gene TRBJ1-6; D is perhaps TRBD1 (5 bases). The V end was cut by 5 bases, the J end by 7 bases, with 12 bases between. This CDR3 contains 14 residues. Germline V gives CDR1 MNHEY, CDR2 SVGAGI. The CDR3 loop is CASSPRRGNSPLHF. As DNA, the CDR3 is TGTGCCAGCAGTCCCCGAAGGGGAAATTCACCCCTCCACTTT.

The rearrangement links TRBV28 to TRBJ2-3; a possible D gene is TRBD2 (5 bases). Germline values: CDR1 MDHEN, CDR2 SYDVKM. The ends were cut back, 6 bases at V and 5 bases at J, with 21 bases in the middle. CDR3 size: 16 residues. The CDR3 bases are TGTGCCAGCAGCCCGCCGGCCTCTACAAGCGGAGATACGCAGTATTTT. Translated: CASSPPASTSGDTQYF.

The chain is built from TRBV12-3 or TRBV12-4 and TRBJ2-7, with D possibly TRBD2 on 6 matching bases. The CDR3 contains 12 residues. Trimming left V 6 bases short and J 2 bases short, with 8 bases between. CDR3 in amino acids: CASRRTTYEQYF. The CDR3, as DNA: TGTGCCAGCAGGCGGACTACCTACGAGCAGTACTTC.

This chain uses TRBV25-1 with TRBJ1-1; D gene uncertain. V was cut by 6 bases and J by 10 bases, with 18 bases left in between. CDR1 and CDR2 (germline): MGHDK, SYGVNS. The CDR3 spans 13 residues. CDR3 protein: CASRHGLSLGAFF. The CDR3 nucleotides are TGTGCCAGCAGGCACGGACTGAGTTTGGGAGCTTTCTTT.

The chain combines TRBV10-2 with TRBJ2-3; D gene ambiguous. Deletions cut 3 bases from V and 5 bases from J, with 12 bases between. This CDR3 has 14 residues. The germline CDR1 and CDR2 sequences are WSHSY and SAAADI. The CDR3 is CASSDPMTQDTQYF. The CDR3 nucleotides read TGCGCCAGCAGTGACCCCATGACTCAAGATACGCAGTATTTT.

On this clone: At one boundary the junction diverges from the germline segment, which might be a read error. V usage is TRBV30 and J usage is TRBJ1-1; D might be TRBD1 (6 bases). Per the germline V gene, CDR1 is GTSNPN and CDR2 is SVGIG (reference sequence). The CDR3 has 14 amino acids. The CDR3 here is CAWSVNRVKTEAFF. The CDR3 region has the DNA TGTGCCTGGAGTGTAAACAGGGTGAAAACTGAAGCTTTCTTT.

This clone was seen many times. The chain is built from TRBV19 and TRBJ2-2, with D possibly TRBD2 on 7 matching bases. V lost 5 bases and J lost 4, with 11 bases in between. Germline CDR1 is LNHDA and CDR2 is SQIVND (reference sequence). CDR3 length: 14 residues. CDR3 amino acids: CASSWRGGTGELFF. The CDR3 nucleotides are TGTGCCAGTAGTTGGAGGGGGGGCACCGGGGAGCTGTTTTTT.

This clone showed up just once. The gene calls are TRBV10-2 and TRBJ1-1, with 9 bases aligning to TRBD1. The V segment lost 3 bases and the J segment 6 bases; nucleotides outside the gene matches: 14. CDR3 size: 17 residues. The V gene's germline CDR1 is WSHSY and CDR2 SAAADI. The CDR3, as DNA: TGCGCCAGCAGTGACCCCTCGACAGGGGGAGAAAGCGCTGAAGCTTTCTTT. Its translation is CASSDPSTGGESAEAFF.

This clone was seen only once. The V gene is TRBV19, the J gene TRBJ2-5; tentatively, D is TRBD2 (6 bases). The V end was cut by 4 bases, the J end by 5 bases, with 20 bases between. The CDR3 has 16 amino acids. Germline V gene sequence: CDR1 LNHDA, CDR2 SQIVND (reference sequence). The CDR3 bases are TGTGCCAGTAGTACTCAATCCGGGACTCTGGGGGAGACCCAGTACTTC. This sequence encodes CASSTQSGTLGETQYF. The whole variable domain, remainder taken from reference TRBV19 and TRBJ2-5, is DGGITQSPKYLFRKEGQNVTLSCEQNLNHDAMYWYRQDPGQGLRLIYYSQIVNDFQKGDIAEGYSVSREKKESFPLTVTSAQKNPTAFYLCASSTQSGTLGETQYFGPGTRLLVL.

DNA of the CDR3: TGTGCCAGCAGTGAAGCAGCGGGGGGCGAGCAGTACTTC. This sequence encodes CASSEAAGGEQYF. V usage is TRBV6-1 and J usage is TRBJ2-7; 9 bases fit TRBD2. The CDR3 is made up of 13 amino acids. Germline CDR1 is MNHNS and CDR2 is SASEGT. Trimming removed 0 bases from V and 6 bases from J; junction bases left unmatched: 0.

The chain is built from TRBV5-1 and TRBJ2-7; TRBD2 agrees at 10 bases. Per the germline V gene, CDR1 is SGHRS and CDR2 is YFSETQ. The CDR3 length is 14 residues. V shed 3 bases and J 2 bases; nucleotides not matched to a gene: 2. The CDR3 sequence: CASSYLAGAYEQYF. The CDR3 DNA is TGCGCCAGCAGCTATCTAGCGGGGGCCTACGAGCAGTACTTC.

The chain combines TRBV4-1 with TRBJ1-4; D is undetermined. Germline V CDR1 and CDR2: MGHRA, YSYEKL. The ends were cut back, 0 bases at V and 5 bases at J, with 10 bases in the middle. The CDR3 consists of 15 residues. The CDR3 sequence: CASSQDRGRNEKLFF. DNA for the CDR3: TGCGCCAGCAGCCAAGATCGGGGTCGGAATGAAAAACTGTTTTTT.

The chain combines TRBV2 with TRBJ1-3; D not certain. Germline V gene lookup returns CDR1 SNHLY and CDR2 FYNNEI. The germline V and J ends were trimmed by 5 bases and 0 bases, with 8 bases remaining between them. The CDR3 extends over 14 amino acids. In DNA, the CDR3 is TGTGCCAGCAGTATCCGGGACTCTGGAAACACCATATATTTT. As protein: CASSIRDSGNTIYF.

J is TRBJ1-5 and V is TRBV10-3; 7 bases are a match to TRBD1. The CDR3 spans 14 residues. The J segment lost 4 bases and the V segment lost 4 bases, leaving 4 bases of the junction unmatched. Per the germline V gene, CDR1 is ENHRY and CDR2 is SYGVKD. In DNA, the CDR3 is TGTGCCATCAGTGTGACAGGGAATAATCAGCCCCAGCATTTT. It translates to CAISVTGNNQPQHF.

V is TRBV2 and J is TRBJ1-5; 8 positions match TRBD1. Germline V gene sequence: CDR1 SNHLY, CDR2 FYNNEI. The ends lost 5 bases at V and 6 bases at J; junction bases unmatched: 6. The CDR3 totals 14 residues. The CDR3, as DNA: TGTGCCAGCAGTCTTGACAGGGGAGGTCAGCCCCAGCATTTT. Encoded protein: CASSLDRGGQPQHF.

The chain has TRBV30 and TRBJ2-1; 13 positions agree with TRBD2. The ends lost 0 bases at V and 8 bases at J; junction bases unmatched: 1. The CDR3 has 14 amino acids. The germline CDR1 and CDR2 sequences are GTSNPN and SVGIG (reference sequence). The CDR3 sequence: CAWSVLAGGDEQFF. As DNA, the CDR3 is TGTGCCTGGAGTGTACTAGCGGGAGGGGATGAGCAGTTCTTC.

There are a few counts of this clone. This chain joins TRBV19 and TRBJ1-1; no clear D gene. The V end lost 6 bases, the J end lost 3 bases, and 11 bases lay between the germline ends. CDR3 length: 13 residues. CDR1 and CDR2 (germline): LNHDA, SQIVND (reference sequence). The CDR3 here is CASSPYPDTEAFF. In nucleotides, the CDR3 is TGTGCCAGTAGCCCCTATCCGGACACTGAAGCTTTCTTT. The full variable domain, its missing parts supplied by reference TRBV19 and TRBJ1-1, is DGGITQSPKYLFRKEGQNVTLSCEQNLNHDAMYWYRQDPGQGLRLIYYSQIVNDFQKGDIAEGYSVSREKKESFPLTVTSAQKNPTAFYLCASSPYPDTEAFFGQGTRLTVV.

This clone came up once. The V and J genes are TRBV19 and TRBJ1-2; 7 bases map to TRBD1. J gave up 7 bases and V 5 bases, and 7 bases lay outside the gene matches. The CDR3 loop spans 13 amino acids. Germline V lookup: CDR1 LNHDA, CDR2 SQIVND (reference sequence). This chain's CDR3 is CASSSGQDLGYTF. The CDR3 DNA follows: TGTGCCAGTAGTTCAGGACAGGACCTTGGCTACACCTTC.

This rearrangement joins TRBV18 to TRBJ2-7, with 8 bases that match TRBD1. The CDR3 runs 16 residues. The V gene's germline CDR1 is KGHSH and CDR2 LQKENI. V shed 3 bases and J 2 bases; nucleotides not matched to a gene: 9. The DNA of the CDR3 is TGTGCCAGCTCACCGGGACAGGCAGGGGTCCCCTACGAGCAGTACTTC. It yields the protein CASSPGQAGVPYEQYF. Complete variable domain (other parts from reference TRBV18 and TRBJ2-7): NAGVMQNPRHLVRRRGQEARLRCSPMKGHSHVYWYRQLPEEGLKFMVYLQKENIIDESGMPKERFSAEFPKEGPSILRIQQVVRGDSAAYFCASSPGQAGVPYEQYFGPGTRLTVT.